A selection of T cell receptor beta chains follows, all from one sample in a study of human T cells and chemical hapten exposure. TCRdb recomputed calls from the RACE reads with MiXCR, one row per CDR3 protein. Seen here are 75,000 to 90,000 distinct CDR3 sequences, 12% observed once, and the top ten hold 3.5%. The specimen was whole blood, collected in connection with sensitization to the hapten diphenylcyclopropenone (DPC). These receptor sequences come from a woman in her sixties or seventies with alopecia areata. Some clones in this sample may be carry-over from other donors' samples. The CDR3 runs from the conserved cysteine through the conserved F or W. The D gene is left open where the match is weak. Part of the rows lack a size; the others show once, few, many or a class for expanded clones.

TRBD2	many	TRBV18	TRBJ2-1	TGTGCCAGCTCACCACCTTCGCGGGGGGGCCAGGCTGAGCAGTTCTTC	CASSPPSRGGQAEQFF
TRBD1	many	TRBV18	TRBJ1-1	TGTGCCAGCTCACTGGGACAGGGGGCGAACACTGAAGCTTTCTTT	CASSLGQGANTEAFF
-	-	TRBV7-9	TRBJ1-4	TGTGCCAGCAGGCCCGACCGACAGTCAACTAATGAAAAACTGTTTTTT	CASRPDRQSTNEKLFF
-	-	TRBV6-6	TRBJ2-7	TGTGCCAGCAGACCCGGGAAAAGGATGCACTCCTACGAGCAGTACTTC	CASRPGKRMHSYEQYF
-	-	TRBV5-1	TRBJ2-5	TGCGCCAGCGGATCCGGACGGTTCCAAGAGACCCAGTACTTC	CASGSGRFQETQYF
-	few	TRBV7-9	TRBJ2-1	TGTGCCAGTGGACACGCCGACAGGGAGCAGTTCTTC	CASGHADREQFF
-	-	TRBV5-1	TRBJ2-5	TGCGCCAGCAGCTTAGCAACGGGATACCAAGAGACCCAGTACTTC	CASSLATGYQETQYF
TRBD2	-	TRBV5-1	TRBJ2-3	TGCGCCAGCAGCCCCGGACTAGCGGGGATCACAGATACGCAGTATTTT	CASSPGLAGITDTQYF
TRBD1	few	TRBV2	TRBJ2-7	TGTGCCAGCATTAAACAGGGGGCGCGGTACGAGCAGTACTTC	CASIKQGARYEQYF
-	many	TRBV29-1	TRBJ1-2	TGCAGCGACTGGGACATATCCGCTGGCTACACCTTC	CSDWDISAGYTF
-	-	TRBV20-1	TRBJ1-1	TGCAGTGCCCCAGGGGTCGGAGCTTTCTTT	CSAPGVGAFF
-	few	TRBV4-1	TRBJ1-6	TGCGCCAGCAGACCAGAAATTGGGTCACCCCTCCACTTT	CASRPEIGSPLHF
-	few	TRBV7-8	TRBJ2-3	TGTGCCAGCAGCTTAGTCCCCGGGTACGATACGCAGTATTTT	CASSLVPGYDTQYF
-	many	TRBV4-2	TRBJ2-5	TGTGCCAGCAGCCAGCAAGAGACCCAGTACTTC	CASSQQETQYF
-	many	TRBV30	TRBJ1-6	TGTGCCTGGACCCACAGGGAGAATTCACCCCTCCACTTT	CAWTHRENSPLHF
-	-	TRBV25-1	TRBJ2-4	TGTGCCAGCAGTGAAGGGGCAGTACGGTACTTC	CASSEGAVRYF
-	-	TRBV20-1	TRBJ1-5	TGCAGTGCTCCATTGGATGGGCCCCAGCATTTT	CSAPLDGPQHF
-	few	TRBV5-4	TRBJ1-6	TGTGCCAGCAGCTTGGCCCAGCACAAAAATTCACCCCTCCACTTT	CASSLAQHKNSPLHF
-	few	TRBV7-8	TRBJ1-2	TGTGCCAGCAGCTTATGGTTGCAGGATCCCGGCGGCTACACCTTC	CASSLWLQDPGGYTF
-	few	TRBV29-1	TRBJ1-1	TGCAGCGTTGAAGTCTCGGGGGGCACTGAAGCTTTCTTT	CSVEVSGGTEAFF
-	many	TRBV29-1	TRBJ2-3	TGCAGCTCGTGTGCAGGGTACACAGATACGCAGTATTTT	CSSCAGYTDTQYF
TRBD2	few	TRBV29-1	TRBJ2-5	TGCAGCGTAGAGCGGGGGGGCCGAAAGACCCAGTACTTC	CSVERGGRKTQYF
-	-	TRBV6-1	TRBJ1-6	TGTGCCAGCAAGGACCGTTGGCAGGAAAACTCCTATAATTCACCCCTCCACTTT	CASKDRWQENSYNSPLHF
-	many	TRBV7-6	TRBJ2-1	TGTGCCAGCAGCTTGGGATGGGCGTCGAATGAGCAGTTCTTC	CASSLGWASNEQFF
-	few	TRBV2	TRBJ2-3	TGTGCCATCCCGGGAGACTGGCCAGATACGCAGTATTTT	CAIPGDWPDTQYF
-	many	TRBV11-2	TRBJ2-7	TGTGCCAGCAGCACGAAACACGGACCCTACGAGCAGTACTTC	CASSTKHGPYEQYF
-	-	TRBV6-4	TRBJ1-5	TGTGCCACCCCCTGTGACATCGCAGGTAGCAATCAGCCCCAGCATTTT	CATPCDIAGSNQPQHF
TRBD2	-	TRBV5-1	TRBJ2-7	TGCGCCAGCAGCCCCGGTTTGAGCGGGGGGCCGTTTACCTACGAGCAGTACTTC	CASSPGLSGGPFTYEQYF
-	many	TRBV29-1	TRBJ2-7	TGCAGCGTGGGAAACTTCGCCAGTACCTACGAGCAGTACTTC	CSVGNFASTYEQYF
-	many	TRBV3-1	TRBJ1-6	TGTGCCAGCAGCAATCGACGGGAATATAATTCACCCCTCCACTTT	CASSNRREYNSPLHF
-	-	TRBV7-8	TRBJ2-7	TGTGCCAGCAGCTCCGCCCGGACAGCCGCCTACGAGCAGTACTTC	CASSSARTAAYEQYF
TRBD2	many	TRBV12-3/TRBV12-4	TRBJ2-1	TGTGCCAGCAGAACCCGACTAGCGGGGGAACTTAGTAGTGAGCAGTTCTTC	CASRTRLAGELSSEQFF
-	many	TRBV18	TRBJ1-5	TGTGCCAGCTCACCCGGTGCGACAAGCAATCAGCCCCAGCATTTT	CASSPGATSNQPQHF
-	few	TRBV27	TRBJ2-1	TGTGCCAGCAGTTTTAGTGGCCAGCCCTACAATGAGCAGTTCTTC	CASSFSGQPYNEQFF
-	many	TRBV7-7	TRBJ2-7	TGTGCTAGCAGCTTAGGGGCACAGAGCTACGAGCAGTACTTC	CASSLGAQSYEQYF
TRBD1	many	TRBV6-1	TRBJ1-2	TGTGCCAGCACTGGGGACAGCTTCTATGGCTACACCTTC	CASTGDSFYGYTF
-	-	TRBV29-1	TRBJ2-1	TGCAGCGTTGAAGCACCAGGCGGCAATGAGCAGTTCTTC	CSVEAPGGNEQFF
-	-	TRBV18	TRBJ2-5	TGTGCCAGCTCTCCCCAAAGCTGGGAGACCCAGTACTTC	CASSPQSWETQYF
-	few	TRBV7-3	TRBJ1-6	TGTGCCAGCAGCCAAGGGACGGCCTCTTCCTCACCCCTCCACTTT	CASSQGTASSSPLHF
TRBD1	many	TRBV30	TRBJ1-1	TGTGCCTGGAGTAGGGGACAGATGAACACTGAAGCTTTCTTT	CAWSRGQMNTEAFF
-	many	TRBV6-4	TRBJ2-2	TGTGCCAGCAGTGAGGGGAATACCGGGGAGCTGTTTTTT	CASSEGNTGELFF
-	many	TRBV19	TRBJ2-1	TGTGCCAGTAGTATAGATAGGGGGACTAAGCAGTTCTTC	CASSIDRGTKQFF
TRBD1	few	TRBV2	TRBJ2-3	TGTGCCAGCACCGAACAGGGGAGCACAGATACGCAGTATTTT	CASTEQGSTDTQYF
TRBD1	-	TRBV25-1	TRBJ2-3	TGTGCCAGCACGGACGACAGGGGAGGCACAGATACGCAGTATTTT	CASTDDRGGTDTQYF
-	many	TRBV4-1	TRBJ2-1	TGCGCCAGCAGTGGGTTTTTGAATGAGCAGTTCTTC	CASSGFLNEQFF
-	many	TRBV25-1	TRBJ2-2	TGTGCCAGCAGTGATCCTAAAGGGGGTATCACCGGGGAGCTGTTTTTT	CASSDPKGGITGELFF
TRBD2	-	TRBV20-1	TRBJ2-2	TGCAGTGCTCGTTCTAGGCGGGGGGGCACCGGGGAGCTGTTTTTT	CSARSRRGGTGELFF
TRBD1	-	TRBV29-1	TRBJ2-5	TGCAGCGTTGAAAGACAGGGGAAGGGAGAGACCCAGTACTTC	CSVERQGKGETQYF
TRBD1	many	TRBV19	TRBJ2-2	TGTGCCAGTAGTATAACGTCACAGGGGACCGGGGAGCTGTTTTTT	CASSITSQGTGELFF
TRBD1	many	TRBV19	TRBJ2-3	TGTGCCAGTAGTATGGGACAGGCTATCACAGATACGCAGTATTTT	CASSMGQAITDTQYF
TRBD2	many	TRBV11-3	TRBJ2-3	TGTGCCAGCAGTTTGACTAGCGGGGCAGATACGCAGTATTTT	CASSLTSGADTQYF
-	-	TRBV10-3	TRBJ1-1	TGTGCCATCAGTGGTCCGGCGAACACTGAAGCTTTCTTT	CAISGPANTEAFF
-	-	TRBV5-1	TRBJ2-7	TGCGCCAGCAGCGCGAACAGGTACCTCTACGAGCAGTACTTC	CASSANRYLYEQYF
-	few	TRBV10-1	TRBJ1-1	TGCGCCAGCAGTGAGTCCGAGGGCTCGGACACTGAAGCTTTCTTT	CASSESEGSDTEAFF
-	many	TRBV6-6	TRBJ2-5	TGTGCCAGCATGGTCATAGGCGAGACCCAGTACTTC	CASMVIGETQYF
TRBD2	-	TRBV20-1	TRBJ2-7	TGCAGTGCTAGGAATTTGTTGCTAGCGGGGGACTCCTACGAGCAGTACTTC	CSARNLLLAGDSYEQYF
-	-	TRBV6-2/TRBV6-3	TRBJ2-1	TGTGCCAGCAGTCGAATAAGCTCCTACAATGAGCAGTTCTTC	CASSRISSYNEQFF
-	few	TRBV10-3	TRBJ1-2	TGTGCCATCAGCCGTCAGGCAGGGATGGGCGGCTACACCTTC	CAISRQAGMGGYTF